A selection of T cell receptor beta chains follows, all from one sample in a study of control samples from healthy donors and cancer patients. Repertoires were generated with immunoSEQ multiplex PCR, while TCRdb's copy carries only in-frame clones and drops some. The sample contains some 110,000 clones, about 94% of which appear only once. Sequenced material: blood. These receptors were taken from a man aged 30 to 45 in good health. Each CDR3 is given without its conserved first and last residue. The D gene is left open where the match is weak.

len	d_gene	v_gene	j_gene	CDR3aa
13	-	TRBV6-5	TRBJ1-5	ASSYRGGFGQPQH
9	-	TRBV20-1	TRBJ1-2	SAPPRVGYT
12	-	TRBV6-5	TRBJ2-2	ASRYQGNTGELF
10	-	TRBV27	TRBJ1-1	ASSPDRVEAF
12	-	TRBV6-5	TRBJ1-5	ASSQRGSNQPQH
10	-	TRBV6-2/TRBV6-3	TRBJ2-2	ASSSNTGELF
12	-	TRBV5-1	TRBJ1-3	ASSSPREGNTIY
13	-	TRBV6-5	TRBJ1-1	ASSYLGLMNTEAF
15	-	TRBV3-1/TRBV3-2	TRBJ2-1	ASSQGPPTEVYNEQF
14	-	TRBV12-2	TRBJ1-4	ASRPLGTGGTEKLF
13	-	TRBV28	TRBJ1-2	ASSSLGQTLEGYT
15	-	TRBV18	TRBJ2-7	ASSPLAQNPSSYEQY
16	-	TRBV19	TRBJ2-6	ASSLSRDTTSGANVLT
15	TRBD2	TRBV3-1/TRBV3-2	TRBJ2-1	ASSPQNPGLAINEQF
15	-	TRBV12-2	TRBJ1-2	ASRFPNLGDIPYGYT
9	-	TRBV20-1	TRBJ1-1	SAIGPQEAF
11	-	TRBV5-1	TRBJ2-1	ASSLDLYNEQF
12	-	TRBV10-3	TRBJ2-3	ATAGSPVADTQY
17	-	TRBV7-9	TRBJ2-2	ASSSAPWGRAQYTGELF
12	-	TRBV10-2	TRBJ1-5	ASSEGGVLKPQH
17	-	TRBV6-6	TRBJ2-6	ASSHRGAGRSSGANVLT
12	-	TRBV9	TRBJ1-1	ASSARTANTEAF
15	TRBD2	TRBV27	TRBJ2-1	ASKDGGLGTSYNEQF
14	TRBD1	TRBV24-1	TRBJ2-1	ATSDRTGSLNNEQF
10	-	TRBV24-1	TRBJ2-1	ATRSGNNEQF
12	-	TRBV5-8	TRBJ1-2	ASSLLQGFGGYT
12	-	TRBV9	TRBJ1-1	ASGRGPLNTEAF
13	TRBD1	TRBV5-5	TRBJ2-7	ASSPGTGSFSEQY
15	TRBD2	TRBV19	TRBJ2-1	ASSPPAGLAGGGEQF
16	-	TRBV9	TRBJ2-3	ASSVKVGAGTFPDTQY
11	TRBD1	TRBV5-1	TRBJ2-5	ASSPGQGETQY
9	-	TRBV5-1	TRBJ2-5	ASSLEETQY
12	-	TRBV10-3	TRBJ1-1	AISESGPTTEAF
10	-	TRBV12-3/TRBV12-4	TRBJ1-1	ASRPEATEAF
10	-	TRBV5-1	TRBJ1-2	ASSPGLEGYT
12	-	TRBV15	TRBJ2-3	ATSRDRGLDTQY
9	-	TRBV6-6	TRBJ1-2	GLRDTYGYT
10	-	TRBV6-5	TRBJ2-2	ASSSLPGELF
12	-	TRBV19	TRBJ1-3	ASSIRGPGNTIY
9	-	TRBV27	TRBJ1-2	ASRSLGPST
11	-	TRBV7-2	TRBJ2-1	ASSLNSYNEQF
11	-	TRBV6-2/TRBV6-3	TRBJ2-7	ASSYKLSGEQY
11	TRBD1	TRBV6-1	TRBJ1-2	ASSELRGLGYT
12	TRBD1	TRBV13	TRBJ2-1	ASSFGDRGHEQF
12	-	TRBV3-1/TRBV3-2	TRBJ1-1	ASSTGTLNTEAF
15	TRBD1	TRBV28	TRBJ1-5	ASRESRGPGGNQPQH